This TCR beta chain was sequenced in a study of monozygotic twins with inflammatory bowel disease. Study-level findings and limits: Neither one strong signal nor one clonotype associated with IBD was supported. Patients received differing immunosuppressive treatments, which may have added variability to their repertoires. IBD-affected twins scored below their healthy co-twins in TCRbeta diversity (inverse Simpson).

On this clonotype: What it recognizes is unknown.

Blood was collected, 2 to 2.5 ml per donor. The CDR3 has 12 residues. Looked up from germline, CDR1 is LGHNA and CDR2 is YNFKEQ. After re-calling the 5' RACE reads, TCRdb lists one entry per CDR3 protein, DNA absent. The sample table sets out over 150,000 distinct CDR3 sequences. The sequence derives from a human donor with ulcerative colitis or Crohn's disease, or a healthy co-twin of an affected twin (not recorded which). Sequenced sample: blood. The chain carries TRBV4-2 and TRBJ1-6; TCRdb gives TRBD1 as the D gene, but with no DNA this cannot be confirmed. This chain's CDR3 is CASSLQGSPLHF.